This T cell receptor beta chain was identified during a study of blood T cells in healthy people across ages. General observations from the study: With donor CMV status unknown, expanded clonotype changes were possibly confounded. No conclusive comparison of naive versus antigen-experienced cells was possible with unsorted PBMCs.

Combining a sample-barcoded 5' primer with a J-beta primer mix, a second PCR ran for 7 to 11 cycles. A single record per CDR3 protein comes from TCRdb applying MiXCR to the 5' RACE reads. The table has some 800,000 distinct CDR3 sequences, around 42% seen once. Notes on this clonotype: Its antigen is currently unknown.

CDR1 is MDHEN and CDR2 is SYDVKM in the germline V gene. The CDR3 loop spans 12 amino acids. The sequence was collected from a man aged 55 to 70 in good health. Source material: blood. The V call is TRBV28, the J call TRBJ2-7, with D possibly TRBD2 on 6 matching bases. The tail of the sequence fits TRBJ2-5 better, so the J call may be wrong. CDR3 protein: CASNSGRETQYF. CDR3 DNA: TGTGCCAGCAATTCGGGGAGGGAGACCCAGTACTTC.